This TCR beta chain was obtained from a study of cytomegalovirus exposure and HLA in healthy donors. Study conclusions and caveats: CMV serostatus was the only immune exposure information that was available. Cytomegalovirus-associated TCR beta chains were listed, numbering roughly 150.

This CDR3 has 14 residues. CDR1 LGHNA and CDR2 YSLEER come from the germline V gene. Trimming removed 0 bases from V and 1 base from J, with 6 bases in between. Comment on this clone: Its antigen remains unidentified.

It was with 60 Vbeta and 13 Jbeta primers that the PCR ran. Generated by immunoSEQ multiplex PCR, the TCRdb table keeps only in-frame clones and is missing some. The sample yields 90,000 to 120,000 clones, 60% to 80% seen once. Sequencing was performed on PBMCs. This clonotype was sampled from a man aged 18 to 35 in good health and CMV-seronegative. The rearrangement uses TRBV4-3 and TRBJ1-1; D is unresolved. The CDR3 DNA reads TGCGCCAGCAGCCAAGATTTCGGGAACACTGAAGCTTTCTTT. It codes for CASSQDFGNTEAFF.